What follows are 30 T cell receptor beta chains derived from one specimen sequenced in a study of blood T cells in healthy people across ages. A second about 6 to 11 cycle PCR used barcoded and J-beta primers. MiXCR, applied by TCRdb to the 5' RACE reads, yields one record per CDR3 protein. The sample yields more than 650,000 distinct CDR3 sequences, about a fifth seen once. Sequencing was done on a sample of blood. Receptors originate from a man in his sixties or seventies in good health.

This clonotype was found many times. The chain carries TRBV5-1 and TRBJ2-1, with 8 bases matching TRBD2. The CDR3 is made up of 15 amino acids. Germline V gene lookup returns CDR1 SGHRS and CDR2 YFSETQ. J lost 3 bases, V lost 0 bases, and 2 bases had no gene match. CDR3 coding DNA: TGCGCCAGCAGCTTGGGACTAGCGCGCTACAATGAGCAGTTCTTC. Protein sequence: CASSLGLARYNEQFF.

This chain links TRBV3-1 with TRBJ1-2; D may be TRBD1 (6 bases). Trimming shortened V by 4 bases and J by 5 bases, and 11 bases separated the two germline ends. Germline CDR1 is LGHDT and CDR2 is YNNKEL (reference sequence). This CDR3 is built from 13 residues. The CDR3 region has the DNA TGTGCCAGCAGCCTGCGGGGGGCATATGGCTACACCTTC. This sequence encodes CASSLRGAYGYTF.

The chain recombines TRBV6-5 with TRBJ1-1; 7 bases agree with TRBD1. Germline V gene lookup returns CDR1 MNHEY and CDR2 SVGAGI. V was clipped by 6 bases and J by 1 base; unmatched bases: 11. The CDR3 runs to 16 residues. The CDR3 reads CASRILSGTANTEAFF. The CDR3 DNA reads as TGTGCCAGCAGGATTCTGAGTGGGACAGCGAACACTGAAGCTTTCTTT.

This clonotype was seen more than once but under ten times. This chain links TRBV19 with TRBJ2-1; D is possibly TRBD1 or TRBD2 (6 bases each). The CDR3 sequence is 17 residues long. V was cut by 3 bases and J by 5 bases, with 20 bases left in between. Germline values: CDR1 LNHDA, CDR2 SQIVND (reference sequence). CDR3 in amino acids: CASSMFAGHHFDNEQFF. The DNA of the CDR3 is TGTGCCAGTAGTATGTTCGCGGGACACCACTTTGACAATGAGCAGTTCTTC.

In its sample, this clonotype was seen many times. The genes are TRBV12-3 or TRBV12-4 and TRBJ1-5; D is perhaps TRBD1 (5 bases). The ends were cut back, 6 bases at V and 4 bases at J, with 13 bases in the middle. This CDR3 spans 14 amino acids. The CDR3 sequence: CASRPMGGNQPQHF. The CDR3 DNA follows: TGTGCCAGCAGACCAATGGGGGGAAATCAGCCCCAGCATTTT.

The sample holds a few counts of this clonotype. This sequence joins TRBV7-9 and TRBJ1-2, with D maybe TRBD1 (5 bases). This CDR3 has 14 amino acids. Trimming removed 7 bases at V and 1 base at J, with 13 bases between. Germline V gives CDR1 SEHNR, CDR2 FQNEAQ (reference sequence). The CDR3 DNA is TGTGCCAGCACCCCGGACACTTTTAACTATGGCTACACCTTC. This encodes CASTPDTFNYGYTF.

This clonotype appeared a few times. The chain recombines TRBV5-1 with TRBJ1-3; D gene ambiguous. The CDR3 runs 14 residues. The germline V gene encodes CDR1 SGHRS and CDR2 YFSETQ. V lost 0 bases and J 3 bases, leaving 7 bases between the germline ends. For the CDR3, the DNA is TGCGCCAGCAGCTTGGAAGGGAATGGAAACACCATATATTTT. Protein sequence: CASSLEGNGNTIYF.

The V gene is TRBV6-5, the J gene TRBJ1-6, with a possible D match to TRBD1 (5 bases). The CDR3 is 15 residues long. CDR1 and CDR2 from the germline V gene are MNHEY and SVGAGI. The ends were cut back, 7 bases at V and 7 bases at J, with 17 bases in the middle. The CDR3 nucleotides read TGTGCCAGCACCAAAGAGGGACCGATAAATTCACCCCTCCACTTT. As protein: CASTKEGPINSPLHF.

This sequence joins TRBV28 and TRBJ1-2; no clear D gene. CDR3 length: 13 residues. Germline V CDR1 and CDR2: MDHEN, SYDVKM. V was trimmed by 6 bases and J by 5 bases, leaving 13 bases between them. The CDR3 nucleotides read TGTGCCAGCAGCACGGACCCACCATATGGCTACACCTTC. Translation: CASSTDPPYGYTF.

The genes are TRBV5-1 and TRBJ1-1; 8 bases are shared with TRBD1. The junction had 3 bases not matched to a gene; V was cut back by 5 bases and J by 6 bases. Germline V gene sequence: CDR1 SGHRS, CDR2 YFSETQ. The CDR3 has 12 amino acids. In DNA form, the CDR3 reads TGCGCCAGCAGAGACAGGGGCTCTGAAGCTTTCTTT. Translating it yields CASRDRGSEAFF.

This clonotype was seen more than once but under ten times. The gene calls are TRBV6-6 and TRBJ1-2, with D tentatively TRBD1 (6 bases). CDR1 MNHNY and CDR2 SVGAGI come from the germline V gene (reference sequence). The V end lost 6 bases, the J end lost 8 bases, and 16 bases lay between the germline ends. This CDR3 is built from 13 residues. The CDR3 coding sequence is TGTGCCAGCAGCCTAACAGGGAATCTCGGCTACACCTTC. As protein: CASSLTGNLGYTF.

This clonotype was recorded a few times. CDR3 nucleotides: TGTGCCAGCTCCCCCGGGCAGTCTAATTCACCCCTCCACTTT. The encoded protein is CASSPGQSNSPLHF. This sequence joins TRBV18 and TRBJ1-6, with D unclear. The CDR3 loop spans 14 amino acids. The V gene's germline CDR1 is KGHSH and CDR2 LQKENI. With 6 bases removed from V and 6 bases from J, the gap between germline ends came to 12 bases.

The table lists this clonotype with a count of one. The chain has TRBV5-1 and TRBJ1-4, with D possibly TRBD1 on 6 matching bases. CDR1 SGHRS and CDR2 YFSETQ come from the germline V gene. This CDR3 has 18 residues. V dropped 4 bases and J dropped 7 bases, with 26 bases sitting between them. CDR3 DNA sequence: TGCGCCAGCAGCCCGGTAGGGGGGATGGACAATTACGGTGAAAAACTGTTTTTT. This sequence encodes CASSPVGGMDNYGEKLFF.

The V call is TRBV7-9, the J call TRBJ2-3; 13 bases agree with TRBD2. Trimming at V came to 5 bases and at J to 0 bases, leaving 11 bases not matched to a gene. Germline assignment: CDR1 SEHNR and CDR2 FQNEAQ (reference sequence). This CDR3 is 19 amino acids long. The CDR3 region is CASSLRTSGSGFSTDTQYF. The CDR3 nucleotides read TGTGCCAGCAGCCTGCGGACTAGCGGGAGTGGATTCAGCACAGATACGCAGTATTTT.

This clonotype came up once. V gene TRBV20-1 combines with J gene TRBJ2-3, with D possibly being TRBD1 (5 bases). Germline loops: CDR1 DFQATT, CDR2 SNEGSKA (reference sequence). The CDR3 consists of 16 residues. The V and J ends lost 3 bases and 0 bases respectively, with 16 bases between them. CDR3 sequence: CSASIWAGRSTDTQYF. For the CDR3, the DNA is TGCAGTGCTAGTATCTGGGCAGGGCGAAGCACAGATACGCAGTATTTT.

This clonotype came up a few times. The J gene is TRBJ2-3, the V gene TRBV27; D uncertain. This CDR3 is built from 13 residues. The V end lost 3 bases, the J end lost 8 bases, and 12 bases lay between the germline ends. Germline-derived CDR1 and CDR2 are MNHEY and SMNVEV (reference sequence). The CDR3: CASSFFAGGTQYF. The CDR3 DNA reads TGTGCCAGCAGTTTTTTTGCCGGCGGTACGCAGTATTTT.

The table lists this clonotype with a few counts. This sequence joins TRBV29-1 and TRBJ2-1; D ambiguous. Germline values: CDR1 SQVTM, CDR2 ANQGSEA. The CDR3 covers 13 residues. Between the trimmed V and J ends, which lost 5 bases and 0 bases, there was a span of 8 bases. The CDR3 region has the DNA TGCAGCGTTCGCCACAGCTCCTACAATGAGCAGTTCTTC. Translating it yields CSVRHSSYNEQFF.

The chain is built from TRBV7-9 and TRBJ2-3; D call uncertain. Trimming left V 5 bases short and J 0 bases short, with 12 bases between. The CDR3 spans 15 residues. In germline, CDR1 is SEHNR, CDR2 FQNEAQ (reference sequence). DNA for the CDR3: TGTGCCAGCAGCATCAGGAGCTCTAGCACAGATACGCAGTATTTT. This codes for CASSIRSSSTDTQYF.

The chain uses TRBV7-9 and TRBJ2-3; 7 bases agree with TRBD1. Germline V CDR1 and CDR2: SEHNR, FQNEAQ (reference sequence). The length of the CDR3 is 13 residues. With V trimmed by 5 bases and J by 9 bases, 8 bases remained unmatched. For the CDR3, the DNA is TGTGCCAGCAGCGAACTACAGGGGACAACGCAGTATTTT. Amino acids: CASSELQGTTQYF.

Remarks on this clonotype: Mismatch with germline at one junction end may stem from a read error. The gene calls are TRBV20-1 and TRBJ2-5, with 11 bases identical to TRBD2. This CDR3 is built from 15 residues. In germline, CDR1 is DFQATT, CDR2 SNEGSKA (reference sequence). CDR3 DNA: TGCAGTGCTAGATCGACTAGCGGGGTATCCAATGAGCGGTTCTTC. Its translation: CSARSTSGVSNERFF.

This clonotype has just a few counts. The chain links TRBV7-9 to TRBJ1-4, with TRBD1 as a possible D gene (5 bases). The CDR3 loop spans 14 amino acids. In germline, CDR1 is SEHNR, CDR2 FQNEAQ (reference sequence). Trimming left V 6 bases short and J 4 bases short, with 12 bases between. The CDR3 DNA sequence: TGTGCCAGCAGTTCGGGGCTAAATAATGAAAAACTGTTTTTT. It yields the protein CASSSGLNNEKLFF.

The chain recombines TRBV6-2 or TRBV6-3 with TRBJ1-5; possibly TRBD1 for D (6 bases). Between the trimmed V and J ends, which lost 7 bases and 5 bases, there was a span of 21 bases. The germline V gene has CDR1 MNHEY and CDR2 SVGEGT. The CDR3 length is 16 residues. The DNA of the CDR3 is TGTGCCAGCACCAAAAGCCGGGACACCCTTTATCAGCCCCAGCATTTT. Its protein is CASTKSRDTLYQPQHF.

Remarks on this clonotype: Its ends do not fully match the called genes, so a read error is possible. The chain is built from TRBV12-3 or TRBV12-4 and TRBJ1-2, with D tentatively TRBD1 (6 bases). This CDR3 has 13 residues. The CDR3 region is CASSLGRGYGFTF. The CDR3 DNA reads TGTGCCAGCAGTTTGGGCAGGGGCTATGGCTTCACCTTC.

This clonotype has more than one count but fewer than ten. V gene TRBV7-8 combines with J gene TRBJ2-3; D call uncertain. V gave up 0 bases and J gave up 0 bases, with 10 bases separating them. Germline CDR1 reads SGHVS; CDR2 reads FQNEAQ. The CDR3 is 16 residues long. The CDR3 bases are TGTGCCAGCAGCTTAGCGCTCGTCATTAGCACAGATACGCAGTATTTT. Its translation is CASSLALVISTDTQYF.

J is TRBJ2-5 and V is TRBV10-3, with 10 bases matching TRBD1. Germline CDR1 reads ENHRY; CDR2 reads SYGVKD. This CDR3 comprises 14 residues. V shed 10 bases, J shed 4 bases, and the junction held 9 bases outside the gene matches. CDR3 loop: CATTRTGGLETQYF. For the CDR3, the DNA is TGTGCCACGACCCGGACAGGGGGGTTAGAGACCCAGTACTTC.

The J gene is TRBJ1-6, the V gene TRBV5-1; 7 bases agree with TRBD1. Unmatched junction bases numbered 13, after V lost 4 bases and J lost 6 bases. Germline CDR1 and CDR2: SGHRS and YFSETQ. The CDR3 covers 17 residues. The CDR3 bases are TGCGCCAGCAGCCCCCAGAGGGGACAGTCGAGTAATTCACCCCTCCACTTT. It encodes CASSPQRGQSSNSPLHF. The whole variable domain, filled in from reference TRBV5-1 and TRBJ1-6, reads KAGVTQTPRYLIKTRGQQVTLSCSPISGHRSVSWYQQTPGQGLQFLFEYFSETQRNKGNFPGRFSGRQFSNSRSEMNVSTLELGDSALYLCASSPQRGQSSNSPLHFGNGTRLTVT.

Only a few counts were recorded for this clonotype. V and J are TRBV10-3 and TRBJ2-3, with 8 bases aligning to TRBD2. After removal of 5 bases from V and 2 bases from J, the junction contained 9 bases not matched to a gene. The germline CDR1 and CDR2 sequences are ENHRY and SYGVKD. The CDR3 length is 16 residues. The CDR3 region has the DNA TGTGCCATCAGTCCCGGGACTAGGGGAACCACAGATACGCAGTATTTT. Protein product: CAISPGTRGTTDTQYF.

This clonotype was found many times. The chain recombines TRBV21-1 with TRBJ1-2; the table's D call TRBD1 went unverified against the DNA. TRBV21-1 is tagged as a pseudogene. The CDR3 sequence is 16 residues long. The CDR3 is CASSKGTGYSNYGYTF. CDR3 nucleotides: TGTGCCAGCAGCAAAGGGACAGGCTATTCTAACTATGGCTACACCTTC.

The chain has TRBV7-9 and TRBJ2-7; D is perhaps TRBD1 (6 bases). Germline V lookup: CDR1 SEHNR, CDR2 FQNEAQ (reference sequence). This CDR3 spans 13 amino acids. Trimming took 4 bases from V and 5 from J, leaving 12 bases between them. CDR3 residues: CASSWTGTHEQYF. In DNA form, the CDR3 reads TGTGCCAGCAGCTGGACCGGGACACACGAGCAGTACTTC.

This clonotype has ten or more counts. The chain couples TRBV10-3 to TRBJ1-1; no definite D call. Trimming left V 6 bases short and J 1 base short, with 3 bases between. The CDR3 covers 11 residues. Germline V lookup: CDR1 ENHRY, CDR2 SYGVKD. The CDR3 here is CAIRGNTEAFF. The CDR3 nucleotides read TGTGCCATCAGGGGGAACACTGAAGCTTTCTTT.